This T cell receptor beta chain originates from a study of T cell changes during pregnancy in multiple sclerosis. The J segment lost 7 bases and the V segment lost 2 bases, leaving 4 bases of the junction unmatched. CDR1 SGDLS and CDR2 YYNGEE come from the germline V gene. The CDR3 runs to 14 residues. Method: immunoSEQ multiplex PCR; TCRdb's copy keeps in-frame clones and lacks some. The sample lists fewer than 75,000 clones; 90% to 95% were seen once. J is TRBJ2-1 and V is TRBV9, with TRBD1 identical over 9 bases. The receptor's source is a female donor with multiple sclerosis, enrolled in a pregnancy study. Specimen: CD8+ T cells from peripheral blood mononuclear cells, collected before pregnancy. The CDR3 sequence: CASSVTGGLNEQFF. DNA for the CDR3: TGTGCCAGCAGCGTCACAGGGGGCTTGAATGAGCAGTTCTTC.